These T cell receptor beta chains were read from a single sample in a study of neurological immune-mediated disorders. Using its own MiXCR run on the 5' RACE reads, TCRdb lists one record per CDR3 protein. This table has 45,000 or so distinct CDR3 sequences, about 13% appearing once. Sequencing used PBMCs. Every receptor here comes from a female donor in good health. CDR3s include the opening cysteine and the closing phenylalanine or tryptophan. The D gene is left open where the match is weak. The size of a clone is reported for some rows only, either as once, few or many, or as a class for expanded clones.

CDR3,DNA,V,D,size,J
CASSFPGGGTEAFF,TGCGCCAGCAGCTTTCCAGGGGGGGGAACTGAAGCTTTCTTT,TRBV5-1,TRBD1,few,TRBJ1-1
CASSLEGGNSNQPQHF,TGCGCCAGCAGCTTGGAGGGCGGCAATAGCAATCAGCCCCAGCATTTT,TRBV5-1,-,many,TRBJ1-5
CASSLKPPGVTYNEQFF,TGTGCCAGCAGCTTAAAACCCCCAGGGGTGACCTACAATGAGCAGTTCTTC,TRBV7-3,-,many,TRBJ2-1
CASSFFRGRSGAFF,TGTGCCAGCAGTTTCTTTAGAGGAAGGAGTGGAGCTTTCTTT,TRBV12-3/TRBV12-4,-,many,TRBJ1-1
CASSLSGGATNEKLFF,TGCGCCAGCAGCCTCTCCGGGGGAGCAACTAATGAAAAACTGTTTTTT,TRBV5-1,-,many,TRBJ1-4
CSASDELGAFF,TGCAGTGCTAGCGATGAGTTGGGGGCTTTCTTT,TRBV20-1,-,many,TRBJ1-1
CAISRLDTDTQYF,TGTGCCATCAGTCGACTAGACACAGATACGCAGTATTTT,TRBV10-3,-,many,TRBJ2-3
CASRNGARSSYNSPLHF,TGTGCCAGCAGAAACGGAGCGCGAAGCTCCTATAATTCACCCCTCCACTTT,TRBV21-1,-,few,TRBJ1-6
CSVELLALSTDTQYF,TGCAGCGTTGAGTTACTAGCGCTAAGCACAGATACGCAGTATTTT,TRBV29-1,TRBD2,many,TRBJ2-3
CASRSAGGYTF,TGTGCCAGCAGATCAGCCGGCGGCTACACCTTC,TRBV3-1,-,many,TRBJ1-2
CASSLGRVYEQYF,TGCGCCAGCAGCTTGGGCAGGGTCTACGAGCAGTACTTC,TRBV5-1,-,many,TRBJ2-7
CASRRTGFPNEKLFF,TGTGCCAGCAGACGTACAGGGTTTCCTAATGAAAAACTGTTTTTT,TRBV5-5,-,many,TRBJ1-4
CASSIGRLNTEAFF,TGTGCCAGTAGTATTGGACGGTTGAACACTGAAGCTTTCTTT,TRBV19,-,-,TRBJ1-1
CASSLWQENYGYTF,TGCGCCAGCAGCTTGTGGCAGGAAAACTATGGCTACACCTTC,TRBV5-1,-,many,TRBJ1-2
CASSAQRDQGYNSPLHF,TGTGCCAGCAGCGCGCAGAGGGATCAGGGGTATAATTCACCCCTCCACTTT,TRBV7-9,-,many,TRBJ1-6
CASSLGAWGNEQFF,TGTGCCAGCAGCTTGGGGGCCTGGGGGAATGAGCAGTTCTTC,TRBV5-6,-,many,TRBJ2-1
CSARPGHTLNTEAFF,TGCAGTGCTAGGCCGGGACACACCCTGAACACTGAAGCTTTCTTT,TRBV20-1,-,many,TRBJ1-1
CASSLGRGRGSPLHF,TGTGCCAGCAGTTTAGGCAGGGGGCGTGGATCACCCCTCCACTTT,TRBV28,TRBD1,many,TRBJ1-6
CASSYRDYTDEQYF,TGTGCCAGCAGCTACCGGGACTACACCGACGAGCAGTACTTC,TRBV11-2,TRBD2,-,TRBJ2-7
CAWRRSGANVLTF,TGTGCCTGGAGGCGCTCTGGGGCCAACGTCCTGACTTTC,TRBV30,-,many,TRBJ2-6
CASSRLGTGATSGANVLTF,TGCGCCAGCAGCAGATTGGGGACAGGGGCGACCTCTGGGGCCAACGTCCTGACTTTC,TRBV5-1,TRBD1,many,TRBJ2-6
CASSTGLNTEAFF,TGTGCCAGCAGTACGGGACTCAACACTGAAGCTTTCTTT,TRBV14,-,many,TRBJ1-1
CASRPGTSGRGSYNEQFF,TGTGCCAGCAGACCCGGGACTAGCGGGAGGGGCTCCTACAATGAGCAGTTCTTC,TRBV6-6,TRBD2,few,TRBJ2-1
CASSLAEGAGTQYF,TGCGCCAGCAGCTTGGCGGAGGGAGCGGGGACCCAGTACTTC,TRBV5-1,-,many,TRBJ2-5
CSARAAGLDTQYF,TGCAGTGCTAGAGCGGCAGGGCTAGATACGCAGTATTTT,TRBV20-1,-,few,TRBJ2-3
CSGIAGQGVEFF,TGCTCCGGCATAGCGGGACAAGGAGTAGAGTTCTTC,TRBV29-1,TRBD2,many,TRBJ2-1
CASSSDRGGNNEQFF,TGTGCCAGCAGCTCCGACAGGGGCGGTAACAATGAGCAGTTCTTC,TRBV7-3,TRBD1,many,TRBJ2-1
CASSANTGELFF,TGTGCCAGTAGTGCGAACACCGGGGAGCTGTTTTTT,TRBV12-3/TRBV12-4,-,-,TRBJ2-2
CAISPRGADEKLFF,TGTGCCATCAGCCCAAGGGGAGCGGATGAAAAACTGTTTTTT,TRBV10-3,-,-,TRBJ1-4
CASSLGDRASSYEQYF,TGTGCCAGCAGCTTAGGGGACCGGGCGAGCTCCTACGAGCAGTACTTC,TRBV7-9,-,many,TRBJ2-7
CASSSIQRGSTDTQYF,TGCGCCAGCAGTTCGATCCAGCGGGGGAGCACAGATACGCAGTATTTT,TRBV5-1,TRBD2,many,TRBJ2-3
CASSSQGFPDTQYF,TGTGCCAGCAGCTCCCAGGGGTTCCCAGATACGCAGTATTTT,TRBV7-8,-,many,TRBJ2-3
CASSSRESNEQYF,TGTGCCAGCAGCTCCCGGGAGTCCAACGAGCAGTACTTC,TRBV11-1,-,-,TRBJ2-7
CSARDRGPDTQYF,TGCAGCGCCCGGGACAGGGGACCGGATACGCAGTATTTT,TRBV29-1,TRBD1,many,TRBJ2-3
CASSQNTGVYSPLHF,TGTGCCAGCAGCCAAAACACAGGGGTCTATTCACCCCTCCACTTT,TRBV3-1,TRBD1,many,TRBJ1-6
CASRGGDFYGYTF,TGCGCCAGCCGGGGAGGAGATTTCTATGGCTACACCTTC,TRBV5-1,-,many,TRBJ1-2
CASSVQVNTEAFF,TGTGCCAGCAGTGTTCAAGTGAACACTGAAGCTTTCTTT,TRBV6-4,-,-,TRBJ1-1
CSGKGSRGMEETQYF,TGCAGTGGTAAAGGGAGCCGGGGGATGGAAGAGACCCAGTACTTC,TRBV20-1,-,many,TRBJ2-5
CASSLVRGEAFF,TGTGCCAGCAGCTTAGTAAGGGGGGAAGCTTTCTTT,TRBV7-8,-,many,TRBJ1-1
CSVVQGAYEQYF,TGCAGCGTTGTTCAGGGGGCGTACGAGCAGTACTTC,TRBV29-1,TRBD1,many,TRBJ2-7